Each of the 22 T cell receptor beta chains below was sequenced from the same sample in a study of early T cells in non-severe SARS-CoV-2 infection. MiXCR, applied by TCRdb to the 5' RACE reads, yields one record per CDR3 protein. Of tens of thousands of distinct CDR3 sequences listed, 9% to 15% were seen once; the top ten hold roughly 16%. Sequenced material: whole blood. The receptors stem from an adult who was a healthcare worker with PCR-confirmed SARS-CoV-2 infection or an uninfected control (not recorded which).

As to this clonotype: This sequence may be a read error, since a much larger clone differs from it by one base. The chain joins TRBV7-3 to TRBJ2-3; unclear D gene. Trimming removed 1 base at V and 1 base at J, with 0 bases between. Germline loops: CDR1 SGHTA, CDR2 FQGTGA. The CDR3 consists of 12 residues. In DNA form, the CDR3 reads TGTGCCAGCAGCTTAAGCACAGATACGCAGTATTTT. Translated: CASSLSTDTQYF.

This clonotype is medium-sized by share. CDR3 in DNA: TGTGCCAGCAGCCCCGACGGCTCCTACGAGCAGTACTTC. Translating it yields CASSPDGSYEQYF. The chain recombines TRBV7-2 with TRBJ2-7; D is unclear. The germline gives CDR1 SGHTA, CDR2 FQGNSA. This CDR3 contains 13 residues. V was clipped by 5 bases and J by 0 bases, with 8 bases between them. Full variable domain (missing parts from reference TRBV7-2 and TRBJ2-7): GAGVSQSPSNKVTEKGKDVELRCDPISGHTALYWYRQSLGQGLEFLIYFQGNSAPDKSGLPSDRFSAERTGGSVSTLTIQRTQQEDSAVYLCASSPDGSYEQYFGPGTRLTVT.

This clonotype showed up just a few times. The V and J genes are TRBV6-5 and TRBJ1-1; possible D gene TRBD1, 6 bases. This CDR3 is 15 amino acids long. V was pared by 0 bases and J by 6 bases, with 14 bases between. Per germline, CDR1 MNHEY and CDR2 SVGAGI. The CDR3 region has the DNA TGTGCCAGCAGTTACTCGGCAGGGGATGCCGCTGAAGCTTTCTTT. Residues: CASSYSAGDAAEAFF.

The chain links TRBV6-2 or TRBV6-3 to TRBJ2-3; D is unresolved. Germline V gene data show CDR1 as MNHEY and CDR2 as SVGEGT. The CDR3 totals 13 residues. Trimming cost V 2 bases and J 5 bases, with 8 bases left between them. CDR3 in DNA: TGTGCCAGCAGTTACGAGTCTAAAGATACGCAGTATTTT. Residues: CASSYESKDTQYF.

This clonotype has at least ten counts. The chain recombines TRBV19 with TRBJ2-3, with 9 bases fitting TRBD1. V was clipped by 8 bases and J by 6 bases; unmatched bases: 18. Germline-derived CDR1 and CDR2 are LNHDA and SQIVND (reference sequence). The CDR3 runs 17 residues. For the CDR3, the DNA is TGTGCCAGTGACCGCCCAGGGACAGGGCATCTCCGGGATACGCAGTATTTT. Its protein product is CASDRPGTGHLRDTQYF.

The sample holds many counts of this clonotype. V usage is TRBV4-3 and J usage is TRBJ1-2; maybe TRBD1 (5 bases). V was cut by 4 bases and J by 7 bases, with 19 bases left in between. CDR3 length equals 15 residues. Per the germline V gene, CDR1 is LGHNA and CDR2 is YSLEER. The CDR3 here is CASSLIGRGRGGYTF. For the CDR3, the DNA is TGCGCCAGCAGCCTAATCGGACGGGGCAGAGGTGGCTACACCTTC.

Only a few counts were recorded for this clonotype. CDR3 loop: CATRGSGTNYGYTF. Here the CDR3 DNA reads TGTGCCACCCGGGGCTCAGGGACCAACTATGGCTACACCTTC. V usage is TRBV6-2 or TRBV6-3 and J usage is TRBJ1-2, with TRBD1 as a possible D gene (5 bases). This CDR3 is 14 amino acids long. V lost 10 bases, J lost 2 bases, and 17 bases lay in between. Per the germline V gene, CDR1 is MNHEY and CDR2 is SVGEGT.

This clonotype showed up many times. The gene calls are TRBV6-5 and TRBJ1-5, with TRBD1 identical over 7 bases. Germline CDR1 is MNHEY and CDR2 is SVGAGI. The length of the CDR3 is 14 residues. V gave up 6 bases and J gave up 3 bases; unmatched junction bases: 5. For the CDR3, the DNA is TGTGCCAGCAGACACACAGGGGACAATCAGCCCCAGCATTTT. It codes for CASRHTGDNQPQHF.

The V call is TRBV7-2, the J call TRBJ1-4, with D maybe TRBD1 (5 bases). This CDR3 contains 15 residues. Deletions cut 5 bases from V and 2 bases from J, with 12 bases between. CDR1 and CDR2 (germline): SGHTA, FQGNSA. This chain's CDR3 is CASSTVGGTNEKLFF. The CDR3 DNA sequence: TGTGCCAGCAGCACCGTGGGGGGTACTAATGAAAAACTGTTTTTT.

CDR3 in amino acids: CSATGQGSYEQYF. CDR3 nucleotide sequence: TGCAGTGCTACGGGCCAAGGCTCCTACGAGCAGTACTTC. The J gene is TRBJ2-7, the V gene TRBV20-1; D is unclear. With 4 bases removed from V and 0 bases from J, the gap between germline ends came to 10 bases. The CDR3 covers 13 residues. Per the germline V gene, CDR1 is DFQATT and CDR2 is SNEGSKA (reference sequence).

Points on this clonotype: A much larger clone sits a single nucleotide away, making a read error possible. The CDR3: CASFSSGTGNSYTF. Here the CDR3 DNA reads TGTGCCAGCTTTTCCTCCGGGACAGGGAATAGCTACACCTTC. The chain has TRBV6-2 or TRBV6-3 and TRBJ1-2; TRBD1 matches 9 bases. The CDR3 contains 14 residues. V dropped 8 bases and J dropped 9; count of bases not matched to a gene: 13. Germline assignment: CDR1 MNHEY and CDR2 SVGEGT.

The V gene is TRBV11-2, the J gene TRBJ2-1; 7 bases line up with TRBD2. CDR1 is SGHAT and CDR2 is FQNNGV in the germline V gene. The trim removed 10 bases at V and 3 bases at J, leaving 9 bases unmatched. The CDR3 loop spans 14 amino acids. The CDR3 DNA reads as TGTGCCACCCGGGAGGTAGGACTCTACAATGAGCAGTTCTTC. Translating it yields CATREVGLYNEQFF.

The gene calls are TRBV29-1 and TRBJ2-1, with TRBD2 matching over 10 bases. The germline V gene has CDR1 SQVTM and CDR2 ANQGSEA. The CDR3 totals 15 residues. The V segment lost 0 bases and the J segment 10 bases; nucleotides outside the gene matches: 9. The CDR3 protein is CSVEDRIAGGREQFF. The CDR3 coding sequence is TGCAGCGTTGAAGATCGGATAGCGGGAGGCCGCGAGCAGTTCTTC.

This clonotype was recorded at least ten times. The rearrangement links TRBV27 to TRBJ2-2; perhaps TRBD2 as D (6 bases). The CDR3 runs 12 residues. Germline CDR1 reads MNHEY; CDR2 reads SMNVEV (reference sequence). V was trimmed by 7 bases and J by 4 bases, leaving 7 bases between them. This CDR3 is CASMGGTGELFF. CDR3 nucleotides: TGTGCCAGCATGGGAGGCACCGGGGAGCTGTTTTTT.

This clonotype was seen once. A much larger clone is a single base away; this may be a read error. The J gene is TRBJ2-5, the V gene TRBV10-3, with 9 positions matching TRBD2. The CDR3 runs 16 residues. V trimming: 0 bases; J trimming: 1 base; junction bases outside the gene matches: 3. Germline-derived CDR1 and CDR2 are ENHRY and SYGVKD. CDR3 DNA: TGTGCCATCAGTGAGTCTTTAGCGGGGGTCCAAGAGACCCAGTACTTC. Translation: CAISESLAGVQETQYF.

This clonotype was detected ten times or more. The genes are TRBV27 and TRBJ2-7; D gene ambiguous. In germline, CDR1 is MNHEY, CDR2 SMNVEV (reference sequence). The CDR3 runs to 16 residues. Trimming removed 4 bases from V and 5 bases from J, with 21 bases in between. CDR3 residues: CASSSLFSVKLDEQYF. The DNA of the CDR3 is TGTGCCAGCAGTTCTTTATTTTCTGTCAAGCTAGACGAGCAGTACTTC.

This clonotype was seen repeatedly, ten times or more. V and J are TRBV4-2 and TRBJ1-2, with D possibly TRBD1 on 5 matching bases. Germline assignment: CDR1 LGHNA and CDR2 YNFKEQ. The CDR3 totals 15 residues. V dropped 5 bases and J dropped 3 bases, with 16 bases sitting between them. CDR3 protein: CASSKAGILDYGYTF. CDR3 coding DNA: TGTGCCAGCAGCAAAGCAGGGATTTTGGACTATGGCTACACCTTC.

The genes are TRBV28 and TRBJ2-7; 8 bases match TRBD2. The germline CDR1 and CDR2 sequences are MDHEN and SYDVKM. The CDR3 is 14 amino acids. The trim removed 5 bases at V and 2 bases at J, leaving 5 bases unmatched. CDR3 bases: TGTGCCAGCAGTACCGGGGGGGCTACCTACGAGCAGTACTTC. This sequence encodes CASSTGGATYEQYF.

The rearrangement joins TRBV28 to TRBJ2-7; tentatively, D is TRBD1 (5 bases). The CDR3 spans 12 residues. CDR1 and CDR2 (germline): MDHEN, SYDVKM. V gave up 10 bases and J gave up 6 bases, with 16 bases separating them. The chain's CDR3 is CATSGSKLEQYF. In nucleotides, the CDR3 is TGTGCCACTTCAGGGTCGAAGCTCGAGCAGTACTTC. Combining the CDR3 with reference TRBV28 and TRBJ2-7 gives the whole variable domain DVKVTQSSRYLVKRTGEKVFLECVQDMDHENMFWYRQDPGLGLRLIYFSYDVKMKEKGDIPEGYSVSREKKERFSLILESASTNQTSMYLCATSGSKLEQYFGPGTRLTVT.

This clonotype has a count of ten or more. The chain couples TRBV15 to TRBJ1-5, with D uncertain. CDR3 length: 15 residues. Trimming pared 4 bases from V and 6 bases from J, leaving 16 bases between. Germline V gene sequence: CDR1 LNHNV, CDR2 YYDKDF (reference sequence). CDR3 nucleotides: TGTGCCACCAGCACTAGGCAGAAACCGCGTCAGCCCCAGCATTTT. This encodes CATSTRQKPRQPQHF.

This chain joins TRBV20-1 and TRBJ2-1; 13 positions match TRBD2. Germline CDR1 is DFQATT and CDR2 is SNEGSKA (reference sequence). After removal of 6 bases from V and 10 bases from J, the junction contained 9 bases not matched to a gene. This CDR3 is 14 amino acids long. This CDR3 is CSAESGLAGNEQFF. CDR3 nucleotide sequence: TGCAGTGCGGAATCGGGACTAGCGGGGAACGAGCAGTTCTTC.

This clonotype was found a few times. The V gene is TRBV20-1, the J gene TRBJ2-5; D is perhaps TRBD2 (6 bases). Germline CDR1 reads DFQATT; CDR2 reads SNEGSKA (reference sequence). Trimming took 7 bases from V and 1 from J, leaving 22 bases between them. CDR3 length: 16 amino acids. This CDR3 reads CSGKRWIAESQETQYF. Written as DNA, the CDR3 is TGCAGTGGCAAGAGATGGATAGCGGAATCCCAAGAGACCCAGTACTTC.